This TCR beta chain appears in the sequencing data of a study of T cells after yellow fever vaccination. General observations from the study: Booster sampling recovered most clones from primary vaccination (roughly 96% CD4, around 88% CD8). Faster peaking, at day 5 versus 15, marked a secondary response that was weaker.

TCRdb re-derived calls from the 5' RACE reads in MiXCR, one entry per CDR3 protein. This sample has 400,000 to 650,000 distinct CDR3 sequences, with about a fifth found just once. Germline CDR1 and CDR2: SGHTA and FQGTGA. V shed 8 bases and J 4 bases; nucleotides not matched to a gene: 12. The CDR3 has 15 residues. The sample holds a few counts of this clonotype. The antigen is unknown. This sample comprised PBMCs, obtained about 20 days after the first yellow fever vaccination. This TCR was recovered from a man between 18 and 29 years old who received the YFV17D yellow fever vaccine. The chain is built from TRBV7-3 and TRBJ2-3, with 7 nucleotides matching TRBD2. CDR3 protein: CASGPREGPSDTQYF. The CDR3 nucleotides are TGTGCCAGCGGCCCCAGGGAGGGTCCCTCAGATACGCAGTATTTT.